This T cell receptor beta chain emerged from a study of blood T cell repertoires in COVID-19. About the study: There were acute and convalescent COVID-19 samples, and they came from the United States, Italy and Spain. PBMCs, B-cell-depleted T cells, or T cells provided the cDNA or gDNA that made up the material.

Germline CDR1 and CDR2: LGHNA and YSLEER. This CDR3 has 13 amino acids. V gave up 0 bases and J gave up 4 bases, with 7 bases separating them. Assay used: immunoSEQ multiplex PCR; TCRdb lists only in-frame clones, some missing. The repertoire holds over 200,000 clones, with approximately 88% as singletons. Participants came from some 23 US areas, aged about 18 to 95 years. This chain uses TRBV4-3 with TRBJ2-7; D is undetermined. Sequencing was done on a sample of PBMCs or T cells enriched from blood (not recorded which). This receptor was identified in a woman aged 40-49 years with acute COVID-19. The CDR3 here is CASSQDDNYEQYF. In nucleotides, the CDR3 is TGCGCCAGCAGCCAAGACGACAATTACGAGCAGTACTTC.